Below are 23 T cell receptor beta chains sequenced from a single sample in a study of cytomegalovirus exposure and HLA in healthy donors. Assay: immunoSEQ multiplex PCR; the TCRdb copy retains only in-frame clones and omits some. The sample lists about 56,000 clones; approximately 93% were seen once. The sequenced sample was PBMCs. The receptors originated from a woman under 30 in good health and CMV-seronegative.

This chain uses TRBV5-1 with TRBJ2-3; the match to TRBD1 covers 8 bases. The germline gives CDR1 SGHRS, CDR2 YFSETQ. The CDR3 extends over 15 amino acids. V shed 2 bases and J 4 bases; nucleotides not matched to a gene: 6. The CDR3 nucleotides are TGCGCCAGCAGCTTTGAGGACAGGGCCGCAGATACGCAGTATTTT. Amino acid sequence: CASSFEDRAADTQYF.

The chain employs TRBV27 and TRBJ2-3; 12 bases are shared with TRBD2. The CDR3 covers 15 residues. CDR1 MNHEY and CDR2 SMNVEV come from the germline V gene (reference sequence). After removal of 6 bases from V and 6 bases from J, the junction contained 7 bases not matched to a gene. CDR3 sequence (DNA): TGTGCCAGCAGCTCCCCAGGACTAGCGGGGGATACGCAGTATTTT. The encoded protein is CASSSPGLAGDTQYF.

V usage is TRBV2 and J usage is TRBJ1-6; 10 nucleotides line up with TRBD1. Trimming took 0 bases from V and 9 from J; bases not matched to a gene: 8. CDR1 is SNHLY, CDR2 FYNNEI, per germline. The CDR3 is 17 residues long. The CDR3: CASSEAPGQGPFSPLHF. DNA for the CDR3: TGTGCCAGCAGTGAAGCCCCGGGACAGGGGCCTTTTTCACCCCTCCACTTT.

The rearrangement links TRBV7-8 to TRBJ1-5; D unresolved. Germline CDR1 reads SGHVS; CDR2 reads FQNEAQ. Trimming cost V 5 bases and J 7 bases, with 21 bases left between them. This CDR3 has 16 amino acids. The CDR3 DNA sequence: TGTGCCAGCAGCCCGCACGGGAGAGACACGAACCAGCCCCAGCATTTT. This sequence encodes CASSPHGRDTNQPQHF.

This chain connects TRBV7-8 to TRBJ2-2; D perhaps matches TRBD2 (6 bases). Trimming stripped 5 bases from V and 3 bases from J, with 10 bases between. This CDR3 is 14 amino acids long. Germline loops: CDR1 SGHVS, CDR2 FQNEAQ. The CDR3 sequence: CASSRGGDTGELFF. Written as DNA, the CDR3 is TGTGCCAGCAGCCGGGGCGGGGACACCGGGGAGCTGTTTTTT.

The rearrangement links TRBV27 to TRBJ2-1; 8 nucleotides agree with TRBD2. The trim removed 2 bases at V and 4 bases at J, leaving 1 base unmatched. The CDR3 totals 14 residues. Germline values: CDR1 MNHEY, CDR2 SMNVEV (reference sequence). The CDR3 DNA follows: TGTGCCAGCAGTTTAGCGGGAGGTTACAATGAGCAGTTCTTC. It yields the protein CASSLAGGYNEQFF.

The CDR3 protein is CASSYELGTDTQYF. The CDR3 region has the DNA TGTGCCAGCAGTTACGAGTTGGGCACAGATACGCAGTATTTT. The chain has TRBV27 and TRBJ2-3; D is undetermined. The V and J ends lost 4 bases and 1 base respectively, with 9 bases between them. The CDR3 contains 14 residues. The germline V gene encodes CDR1 MNHEY and CDR2 SMNVEV (reference sequence).

The table lists this clone with a count of one. The chain employs TRBV6-5 and TRBJ1-2; D is perhaps TRBD1 (6 bases). CDR3 length equals 12 residues. CDR1 MNHEY and CDR2 SVGAGI come from the germline V gene. Trimming took off 7 bases at V and 8 bases at J, with 14 bases between the two ends. In DNA form, the CDR3 reads TGTGCCAGCACCTTGACAGGAAACGGCTACACCTTC. Translated, it gives CASTLTGNGYTF.

V and J are TRBV6-1 and TRBJ2-3; TRBD2 matches 12 bases. Germline CDR1 is MNHNS and CDR2 is SASEGT. V lost 6 bases to trimming and J lost 7 bases; unmatched junction nucleotides: 8. This CDR3 spans 15 amino acids. This CDR3 is CASSLTSGSINTQYF. DNA of the CDR3: TGTGCCAGCAGCCTGACTAGCGGGAGCATAAATACGCAGTATTTT.

This chain connects TRBV7-3 to TRBJ1-3; tentative D call: TRBD1 (6 bases). Deletions cut 0 bases from V and 0 bases from J, with 6 bases between. CDR3 size: 15 residues. Germline V gives CDR1 SGHTA, CDR2 FQGTGA. CDR3 protein: CASSLTGGSGNTIYF. DNA of the CDR3: TGTGCCAGCAGCTTAACAGGGGGCTCTGGAAACACCATATATTTT.

V usage is TRBV9 and J usage is TRBJ1-2, with TRBD1 matching 7 bases. The CDR3 has 14 residues. From germline, CDR1 is SGDLS and CDR2 YYNGEE. J was trimmed by 3 bases and V by 3 bases; bases with no gene match: 5. CDR3 protein: CASSGTTGYYGYTF. In nucleotides, the CDR3 is TGTGCCAGCAGCGGAACGACAGGGTACTATGGCTACACCTTC.

V is TRBV18 and J is TRBJ1-1; unclear D gene. With 5 bases removed from V and 3 bases from J, the gap between germline ends came to 10 bases. Germline V CDR1 and CDR2: KGHSH, LQKENI. The CDR3 runs to 13 residues. The CDR3 DNA reads TGTGCCAGCTCATATTTGAGGGACACTGAAGCTTTCTTT. Residues: CASSYLRDTEAFF.

V usage is TRBV19 and J usage is TRBJ2-3; unclear D gene. In germline, CDR1 is LNHDA, CDR2 SQIVND (reference sequence). The CDR3 loop spans 10 amino acids. Trimming shortened V by 5 bases and J by 6 bases, and 3 bases separated the two germline ends. The CDR3 region is CASSSDTQYF. CDR3 DNA: TGTGCCAGTAGTTCGGATACGCAGTATTTT.

The chain combines TRBV2 with TRBJ1-1, with D perhaps matching TRBD1 (5 bases). The CDR3 consists of 14 residues. With 2 bases removed from V and 6 bases from J, the gap between germline ends came to 13 bases. Looked up from germline, CDR1 is SNHLY and CDR2 is FYNNEI. The CDR3 here is CASSELIRDSEAFF. In DNA, the CDR3 is TGTGCCAGCAGTGAACTGATCAGGGACTCTGAAGCTTTCTTT.

The chain links TRBV29-1 to TRBJ1-1; D not resolved. Trimming removed 2 bases at V and 0 bases at J, with 7 bases between. Germline lookup yields CDR1 SQVTM and CDR2 ANQGSEA. This CDR3 region has 13 residues. The CDR3, as DNA: TGCAGCGTTGAAAGCGACGTGAACACTGAAGCTTTCTTT. As protein: CSVESDVNTEAFF.

By sample share, this clone is medium-sized. The chain joins TRBV6-1 to TRBJ1-2; D is perhaps TRBD1 (6 bases). This CDR3 is built from 13 residues. Germline CDR1 reads MNHNS; CDR2 reads SASEGT. V dropped 1 base and J dropped 14 bases, with 17 bases sitting between them. CDR3 sequence: CASSEGDTTERTF. Written as DNA, the CDR3 is TGTGCCAGCAGTGAAGGGGACACTACGGAGCGGACCTTC.

This clone has just one count. The chain carries TRBV7-9 and TRBJ1-6; 7 positions agree with TRBD1. This CDR3 has 15 residues. After removal of 4 bases from V and 3 bases from J, the junction contained 3 bases not matched to a gene. CDR1 and CDR2 from the germline V gene are SEHNR and FQNEAQ (reference sequence). In DNA form, the CDR3 reads TGTGCCAGCAGCTCCCGGGACAGCTATAATTCACCCCTCCACTTT. It encodes CASSSRDSYNSPLHF.

In its sample, this clone was seen once. CDR3 bases: TGTGCCAGCAGCGTATCCTGGCGGGGCATCTACAATGAGCAGTTCTTC. Translating gives CASSVSWRGIYNEQFF. V gene TRBV9 combines with J gene TRBJ2-1, with D possibly matching TRBD2 (6 bases). CDR3 length: 16 amino acids. Germline V gives CDR1 SGDLS, CDR2 YYNGEE. V lost 1 base and J lost 3, with 14 bases in between.

The chain links TRBV10-2 to TRBJ2-3, with TRBD1 matching 10 bases. Per germline, CDR1 WSHSY and CDR2 SAAADI. The V segment lost 7 bases and the J segment 2 bases; nucleotides outside the gene matches: 6. There are 15 residues in the CDR3. The CDR3 sequence: CASTAGTGVTDTQYF. The CDR3 DNA is TGCGCCAGCACAGCAGGGACAGGGGTCACAGATACGCAGTATTTT.

The CDR3 DNA is TGTGCCAGCAGTGAGGAGGGGAGGGCTGAAGCTTTCTTT. Its translation is CASSEEGRAEAFF. The J gene is TRBJ1-1, the V gene TRBV6-1, with D maybe TRBD1 (5 bases). The CDR3 runs 13 residues. V lost 3 bases and J 6 bases, leaving 11 bases between the germline ends. Germline CDR1 and CDR2: MNHNS and SASEGT.

J is TRBJ2-6 and V is TRBV7-2; D gene unclear. V lost 1 base and J lost 4, with 5 bases in between. The CDR3 sequence is 14 residues long. Germline lookup yields CDR1 SGHTA and CDR2 FQGNSA. In DNA form, the CDR3 reads TGTGCCAGCAGCTTAGACTCGGGGGCCAACGTCCTGACTTTC. It specifies CASSLDSGANVLTF.

The genes are TRBV5-6 and TRBJ2-1, with 13 bases that match TRBD2. The V gene's germline CDR1 is SGHDT and CDR2 YYEEEE. Trimming took 5 bases from V and 4 from J; bases not matched to a gene: 15. This CDR3 region has 19 residues. The CDR3 nucleotides are TGTGCCAGCAGTCCGCCGGGACTAGCGGGACTCCGGTTTTACAATGAGCAGTTCTTC. Its translation is CASSPPGLAGLRFYNEQFF.

This clone was found once. The chain recombines TRBV7-6 with TRBJ2-6, with 8 bases lining up with TRBD1. The V segment lost 3 bases and the J segment 0 bases; nucleotides outside the gene matches: 10. The CDR3 is 19 amino acids. Germline lookup yields CDR1 SGHVS and CDR2 FNYEAQ. This chain's CDR3 is CASSLTGQGWPSGANVLTF. DNA for the CDR3: TGTGCCAGCAGCTTGACAGGACAGGGTTGGCCCTCTGGGGCCAACGTCCTGACTTTC.